This T cell receptor beta chain was sequenced for a study of CD8 T cells in Susac syndrome. Study information: Treatment status at blood draw for the Susac syndrome patients was therapy-naive, corticosteroids, or intravenous immunoglobulin alone.

With random hexamers, about 0.45 to 1 ug RNA was reverse transcribed. An immunoSEQ multiplex PCR amplified TCR beta CDR3 over 54 Vbeta and 13 Jbeta. One entry per CDR3 protein results from TCRdb running MiXCR on the immunoSEQ multiplex PCR reads. The repertoire holds under 200,000 distinct CDR3 sequences, with more than 95% as singletons. The CDR3 loop spans 19 amino acids. The V and J ends lost 0 bases and 2 bases, in that order; junction bases with no gene match: 8. Per the germline V gene, CDR1 is LNHNV and CDR2 is YYDKDF (reference sequence). The TCR was taken from a human donor with Susac syndrome. V is TRBV15 and J is TRBJ2-6; 9 bases map to TRBD1. Material: CD4+ T cells from PBMCs. This CDR3 reads CATSREGQGWSAGANVLTF. CDR3 nucleotides: TGTGCCACCAGCAGAGAAGGACAGGGGTGGTCCGCTGGGGCCAACGTCCTGACTTTC.